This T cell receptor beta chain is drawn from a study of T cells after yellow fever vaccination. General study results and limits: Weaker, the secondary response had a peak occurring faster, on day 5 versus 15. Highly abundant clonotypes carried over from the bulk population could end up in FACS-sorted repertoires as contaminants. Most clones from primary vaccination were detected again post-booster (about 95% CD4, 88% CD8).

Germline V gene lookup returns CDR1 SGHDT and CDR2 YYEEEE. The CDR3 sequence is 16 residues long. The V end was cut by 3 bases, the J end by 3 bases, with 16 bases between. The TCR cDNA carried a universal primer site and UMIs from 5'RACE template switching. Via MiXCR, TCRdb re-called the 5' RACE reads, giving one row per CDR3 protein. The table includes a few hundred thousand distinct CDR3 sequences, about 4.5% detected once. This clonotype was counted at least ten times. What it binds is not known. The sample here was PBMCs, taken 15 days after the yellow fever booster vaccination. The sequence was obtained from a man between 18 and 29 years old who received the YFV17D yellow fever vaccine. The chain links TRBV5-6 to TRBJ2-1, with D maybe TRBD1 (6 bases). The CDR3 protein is CASSWGPQGFYNEQFF. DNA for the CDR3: TGTGCCAGCAGCTGGGGGCCACAGGGCTTCTACAATGAGCAGTTCTTC. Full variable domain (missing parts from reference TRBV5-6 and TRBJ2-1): DAGVTQSPTHLIKTRGQQVTLRCSPKSGHDTVSWYQQALGQGPQFIFQYYEEEERQRGNFPDRFSGHQFPNYSSELNVNALLLGDSALYLCASSWGPQGFYNEQFFGPGTRLTVL.